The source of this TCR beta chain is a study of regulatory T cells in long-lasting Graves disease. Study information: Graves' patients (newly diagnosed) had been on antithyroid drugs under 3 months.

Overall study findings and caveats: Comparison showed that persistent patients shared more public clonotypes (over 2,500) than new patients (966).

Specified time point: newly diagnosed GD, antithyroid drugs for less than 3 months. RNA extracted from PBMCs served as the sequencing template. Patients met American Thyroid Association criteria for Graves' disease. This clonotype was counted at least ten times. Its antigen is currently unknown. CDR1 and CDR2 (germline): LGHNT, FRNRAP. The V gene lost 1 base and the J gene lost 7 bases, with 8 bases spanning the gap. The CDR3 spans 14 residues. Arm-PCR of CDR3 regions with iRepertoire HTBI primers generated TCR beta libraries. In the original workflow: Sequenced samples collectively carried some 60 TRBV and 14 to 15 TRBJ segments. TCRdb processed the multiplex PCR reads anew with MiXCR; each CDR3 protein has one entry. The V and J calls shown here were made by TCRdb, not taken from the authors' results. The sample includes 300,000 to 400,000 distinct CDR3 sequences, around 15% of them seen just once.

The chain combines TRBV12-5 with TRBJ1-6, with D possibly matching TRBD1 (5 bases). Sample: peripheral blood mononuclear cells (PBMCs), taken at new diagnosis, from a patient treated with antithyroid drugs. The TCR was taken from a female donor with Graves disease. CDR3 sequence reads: CASGLGGGNSPLHF. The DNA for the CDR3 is TGTGCTAGTGGTTTGGGGGGCGGGAATTCACCCCTCCACTTT.